These 17 T cell receptor beta chains originate from one sample sequenced in a study of blood T cell repertoires in COVID-19 (dated by TCRdb to about 2020). Preparation of the library involved the immunoSEQ multiplex PCR assay. Entries here come from immuneACCESS through TCRdb and include only in-frame sequences with V and J called. Some clones fail to appear in such tables; in the studies checked, an unresolved V gene covers under half of the shortfall, and the cause of the remainder is unknown. This sample gives 300,000 to 350,000 clones in total; about 83% of them show up just once. Clones ranked in the top ten supply roughly 3% of the sample. The sample consisted of peripheral blood. Source of these receptors: a young man with active or convalescent COVID-19.

This sequence joins TRBV4-3 and TRBJ1-2; 9 bases are shared with TRBD1. J gave up 4 bases and V 4 bases, and 7 bases lay outside the gene matches. This CDR3 region has 15 residues. Germline CDR1 is LGHNA and CDR2 is YSLEER. The CDR3 spells CASSLGGQGSYGYTF. The CDR3 nucleotides read TGCGCCAGCAGCCTAGGGGGACAGGGCAGCTATGGCTACACCTTC.

The chain uses TRBV21-1 and TRBJ2-7; no DNA check was done on the table's D call, TRBD2. TRBV21-1 is deemed a pseudogene. The CDR3 totals 16 residues. The CDR3 DNA sequence: TGTGCCAGCAGCAAAAGGGGACCGGGACTTTACTACGAGCAGTACTTC. Translating it yields CASSKRGPGLYYEQYF.

Only one count was recorded for this clone. This chain joins TRBV19 and TRBJ2-7; 9 nucleotides agree with TRBD2. This CDR3 contains 14 residues. The J segment lost 2 bases and the V segment lost 7 bases, leaving 6 bases of the junction unmatched. The germline V gene encodes CDR1 LNHDA and CDR2 SQIVND (reference sequence). DNA of the CDR3: TGTGCCAGTAATTCCGGGACTAGCACCTACGAGCAGTACTTC. Translating it yields CASNSGTSTYEQYF.

This clone was recorded once. The chain combines TRBV5-1 with TRBJ2-5; no definite D call. With 0 bases removed from V and 5 bases from J, the gap between germline ends came to 8 bases. The CDR3 loop spans 13 amino acids. Germline CDR1 and CDR2: SGHRS and YFSETQ. The CDR3 region is CASSLVPRETQYF. CDR3 bases: TGCGCCAGCAGCTTGGTCCCCCGGGAGACCCAGTACTTC. Together with reference TRBV5-1 and TRBJ2-5, the CDR3 gives the full variable domain: KAGVTQTPRYLIKTRGQQVTLSCSPISGHRSVSWYQQTPGQGLQFLFEYFSETQRNKGNFPGRFSGRQFSNSRSEMNVSTLELGDSALYLCASSLVPRETQYFGPGTRLLVL.

CDR3 loop: CATYMGRGIFEQFF. The CDR3 coding sequence is TGTGCCACCTATATGGGCAGGGGAATTTTTGAGCAGTTCTTC. The chain has TRBV6-5 and TRBJ2-1, with D maybe TRBD1 (6 bases). There are 14 residues in the CDR3. Germline CDR1 and CDR2: MNHEY and SVGAGI. V lost 10 bases and J 9 bases, leaving 22 bases between the germline ends.

The rearrangement uses TRBV6-2 or TRBV6-3 and TRBJ2-7; D perhaps matches TRBD2 (6 bases). The J call may not be correct, given that the DNA end is closer to TRBJ2-1. CDR3 size: 16 residues. Germline values: CDR1 MNHEY, CDR2 SVGEGT. CDR3: CASSPLQTGEYNEQFF. The CDR3 coding sequence is TGTGCCAGCAGCCCTCTACAAACGGGGGAATACAATGAGCAGTTCTTC.

The rearrangement links TRBV19 to TRBJ1-6, with TRBD1 matching over 10 bases. The CDR3 consists of 13 residues. The germline gives CDR1 LNHDA, CDR2 SQIVND (reference sequence). V gave up 10 bases and J gave up 9 bases; unmatched junction bases: 6. CDR3 sequence (DNA): TGTGCCACAGGGACAGGGGATTTTTCACCCCTCCACTTT. It yields the protein CATGTGDFSPLHF.

This sequence joins TRBV6-5 and TRBJ2-3, with TRBD1 matching 7 bases. Per the germline V gene, CDR1 is MNHEY and CDR2 is SVGAGI. J gave up 0 bases and V 7 bases, and 4 bases lay outside the gene matches. This CDR3 has 14 amino acids. The CDR3, as DNA: TGTGCCAGCAAATGGGGACAGAGCACAGATACGCAGTATTTT. Translating it yields CASKWGQSTDTQYF.

This rearrangement joins TRBV7-6 to TRBJ2-7; D ambiguous. From germline, CDR1 is SGHVS and CDR2 FNYEAQ. This CDR3 spans 13 amino acids. Trimming shortened V by 5 bases and J by 2 bases, and 10 bases separated the two germline ends. CDR3 in amino acids: CASSDLEAYEQYF. The CDR3 nucleotides read TGTGCCAGCAGCGACCTTGAGGCCTACGAGCAGTACTTC. Using reference TRBV7-6 and TRBJ2-7 for the parts outside the CDR3, the full variable domain is GAGVSQSPRYKVTKRGQDVALRCDPISGHVSLYWYRQALGQGPEFLTYFNYEAQQDKSGLPNDRFSAERPEGSISTLTIQRTEQRDSAMYRCASSDLEAYEQYFGPGTRLTVT.

This clone came up once. The gene calls are TRBV7-3 and TRBJ2-1; D perhaps matches TRBD2 (6 bases). The CDR3 contains 13 residues. V dropped 1 base and J dropped 7 bases, with 8 bases sitting between them. CDR1 and CDR2 from the germline V gene are SGHTA and FQGTGA. The DNA of the CDR3 is TGTGCCAGCAGCTTAATAAGCGGGAATGAGCAGTTCTTC. Translated: CASSLISGNEQFF.

About this clone: This specimen includes other DNA sequences encoding the same CDR3. This chain connects TRBV7-3 to TRBJ1-1; D not resolved. The germline gives CDR1 SGHTA, CDR2 FQGTGA. The CDR3 runs 13 residues. The V end was cut by 5 bases, the J end by 0 bases, with 7 bases between. CDR3 nucleotides: TGTGCCAGCAGCCCGACTGTGAACACTGAAGCTTTCTTT. Its protein is CASSPTVNTEAFF.

V is TRBV9 and J is TRBJ1-1; D ambiguous. The CDR3 has 14 amino acids. CDR1 is SGDLS, CDR2 YYNGEE, per germline. V lost 4 bases and J lost 1, with 11 bases in between. The CDR3 spells CASSPRSGNTEAFF. The DNA for the CDR3 is TGTGCCAGCAGCCCGCGCTCAGGGAACACTGAAGCTTTCTTT. The full variable domain, its missing parts supplied by reference TRBV9 and TRBJ1-1, is DSGVTQTPKHLITATGQRVTLRCSPRSGDLSVYWYQQSLDQGLQFLIQYYNGEERAKGNILERFSAQQFPDLHSELNLSSLELGDSALYFCASSPRSGNTEAFFGQGTRLTVV.

The chain recombines TRBV7-9 with TRBJ1-1; 8 bases fit TRBD1. Trimming at V came to 1 base and at J to 2 bases, leaving 3 bases not matched to a gene. The CDR3 sequence is 15 residues long. The germline V gene encodes CDR1 SEHNR and CDR2 FQNEAQ (reference sequence). The CDR3 spells CASSLDPGGNTEAFF. The DNA of the CDR3 is TGTGCCAGCAGCTTAGATCCAGGGGGCAACACTGAAGCTTTCTTT.

The V call is TRBV28, the J call TRBJ1-5; D is unresolved. The CDR3 loop spans 14 amino acids. Trimming removed 2 bases from V and 7 bases from J, with 12 bases in between. CDR1 MDHEN and CDR2 SYDVKM come from the germline V gene. This CDR3 is CASSLEGLAQPQHF. The CDR3 DNA reads as TGTGCCAGCAGTTTAGAGGGTTTAGCGCAGCCCCAGCATTTT.

The V and J genes are TRBV2 and TRBJ2-1; 12 nucleotides align to TRBD2. CDR3 size: 14 residues. Trimming at V came to 6 bases and at J to 8 bases, leaving 5 bases not matched to a gene. Germline lookup yields CDR1 SNHLY and CDR2 FYNNEI. CDR3 residues: CASRTSGSVDEQFF. CDR3 coding DNA: TGTGCCAGCAGGACTAGCGGGAGTGTGGATGAGCAGTTCTTC.

This sequence joins TRBV12-3 or TRBV12-4 and TRBJ2-7; tentatively, D is TRBD2 (6 bases). CDR3 length equals 13 residues. The V end was cut by 3 bases, the J end by 3 bases, with 9 bases between. The CDR3 sequence: CASSLHGSYEQYF. The CDR3 DNA reads TGTGCCAGCAGTTTGCACGGGAGCTACGAGCAGTACTTC.

This clone appeared a few times. The chain is built from TRBV7-9 and TRBJ2-7; D is unresolved. The germline gives CDR1 SEHNR, CDR2 FQNEAQ (reference sequence). The V and J ends lost 7 bases and 4 bases respectively, with 8 bases between them. The CDR3 totals 11 residues. CDR3 sequence: CASTLSYEQYF. In DNA form, the CDR3 reads TGTGCCAGCACCCTAAGTTACGAGCAGTACTTC.